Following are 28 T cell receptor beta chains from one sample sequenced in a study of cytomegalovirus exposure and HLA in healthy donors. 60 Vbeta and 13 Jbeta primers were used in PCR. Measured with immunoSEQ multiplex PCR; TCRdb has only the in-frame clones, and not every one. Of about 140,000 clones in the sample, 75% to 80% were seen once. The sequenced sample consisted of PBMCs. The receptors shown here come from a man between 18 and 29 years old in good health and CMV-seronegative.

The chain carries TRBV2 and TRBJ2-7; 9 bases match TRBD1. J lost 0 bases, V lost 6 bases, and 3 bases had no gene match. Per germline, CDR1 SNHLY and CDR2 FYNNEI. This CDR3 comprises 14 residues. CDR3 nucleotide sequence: TGTGCCAGCAGGACAGGGGGGGGCTCCTACGAGCAGTACTTC. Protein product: CASRTGGGSYEQYF.

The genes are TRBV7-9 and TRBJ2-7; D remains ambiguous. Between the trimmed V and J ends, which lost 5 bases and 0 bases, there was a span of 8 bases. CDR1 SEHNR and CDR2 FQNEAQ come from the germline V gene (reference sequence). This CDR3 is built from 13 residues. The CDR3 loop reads CASSPTFSYEQYF. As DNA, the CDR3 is TGTGCCAGCAGCCCGACATTCTCCTACGAGCAGTACTTC.

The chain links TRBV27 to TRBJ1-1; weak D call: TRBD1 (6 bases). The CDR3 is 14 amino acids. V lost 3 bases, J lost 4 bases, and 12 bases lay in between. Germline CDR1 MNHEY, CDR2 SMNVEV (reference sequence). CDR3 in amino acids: CASSFGGLGTEAFF. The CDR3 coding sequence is TGTGCCAGCAGTTTCGGGGGGCTGGGCACTGAAGCTTTCTTT.

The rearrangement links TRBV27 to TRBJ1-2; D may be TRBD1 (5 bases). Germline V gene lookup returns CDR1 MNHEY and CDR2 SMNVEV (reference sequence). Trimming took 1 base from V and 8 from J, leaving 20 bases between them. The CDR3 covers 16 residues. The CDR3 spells CASSLYPRLDIEGYTF. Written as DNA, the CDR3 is TGTGCCAGCAGTTTATACCCCAGACTGGACATAGAAGGCTACACCTTC.

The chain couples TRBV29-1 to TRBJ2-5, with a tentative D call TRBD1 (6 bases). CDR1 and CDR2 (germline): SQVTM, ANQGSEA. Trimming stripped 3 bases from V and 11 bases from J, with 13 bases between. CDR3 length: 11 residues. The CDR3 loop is CSVEGAREQYF. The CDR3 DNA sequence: TGCAGCGTTGAGGGGGCTAGGGAGCAGTACTTC.

Written as DNA, the CDR3 is TGTGCCTGGAGTAAAGGACTAGCGGGCTACAATGAGCAGTTCTTC. This sequence encodes CAWSKGLAGYNEQFF. The rearrangement links TRBV30 to TRBJ2-1; 11 positions agree with TRBD2. The germline V gene has CDR1 GTSNPN and CDR2 SVGIG (reference sequence). V dropped 2 bases and J dropped 3; count of bases not matched to a gene: 3. The CDR3 runs to 15 residues.

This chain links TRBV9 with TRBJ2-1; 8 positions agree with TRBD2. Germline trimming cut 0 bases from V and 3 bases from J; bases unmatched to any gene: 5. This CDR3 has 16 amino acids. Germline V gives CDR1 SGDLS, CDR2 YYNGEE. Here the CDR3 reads CASSVVAGRGYNEQFF. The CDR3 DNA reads TGTGCCAGCAGCGTAGTAGCGGGGCGAGGCTACAATGAGCAGTTCTTC.

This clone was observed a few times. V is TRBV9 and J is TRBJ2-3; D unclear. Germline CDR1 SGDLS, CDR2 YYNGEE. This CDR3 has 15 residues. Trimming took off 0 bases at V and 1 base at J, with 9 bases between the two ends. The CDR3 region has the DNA TGTGCCAGCAGCGTAGCCAGATCGCGCACAGATACGCAGTATTTT. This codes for CASSVARSRTDTQYF.

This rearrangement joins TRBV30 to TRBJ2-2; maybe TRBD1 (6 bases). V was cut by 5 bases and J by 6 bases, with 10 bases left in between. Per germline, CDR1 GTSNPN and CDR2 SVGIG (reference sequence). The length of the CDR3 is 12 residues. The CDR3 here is CAWGGGSGELFF. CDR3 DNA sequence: TGTGCCTGGGGTGGGGGCTCCGGGGAGCTGTTTTTT. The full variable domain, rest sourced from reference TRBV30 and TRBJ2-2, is SQTIHQWPATLVQPVGSPLSLECTVEGTSNPNLYWYRQAAGRGLQLLFYSVGIGQISSEVPQNLSASRPQDRQFILSSKKLLLSDSGFYLCAWGGGSGELFFGEGSRLTVL.

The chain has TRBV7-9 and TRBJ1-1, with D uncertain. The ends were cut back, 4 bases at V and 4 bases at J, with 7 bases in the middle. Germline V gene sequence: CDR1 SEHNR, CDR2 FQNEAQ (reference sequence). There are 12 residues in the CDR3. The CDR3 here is CASSSTGTEAFF. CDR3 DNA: TGTGCCAGCAGCTCGACGGGCACTGAAGCTTTCTTT.

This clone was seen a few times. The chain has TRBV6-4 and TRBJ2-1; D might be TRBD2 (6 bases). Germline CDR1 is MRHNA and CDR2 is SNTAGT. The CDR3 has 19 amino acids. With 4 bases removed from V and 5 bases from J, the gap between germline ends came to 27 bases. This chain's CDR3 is CASSALPLVGPSANNEQFF. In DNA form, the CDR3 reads TGTGCCAGCAGTGCCCTCCCTTTAGTTGGACCTAGCGCGAACAATGAGCAGTTCTTC.

For the CDR3, the DNA is TGTGCCAGCAGCGCAGGGTTAGGGGACTACGAGCAGTACTTC. It specifies CASSAGLGDYEQYF. This chain connects TRBV7-3 to TRBJ2-7; weak D call: TRBD1 (5 bases). This CDR3 spans 14 amino acids. V shed 5 bases and J shed 3 bases, with 14 bases lying between them. Germline V CDR1 and CDR2: SGHTA, FQGTGA.

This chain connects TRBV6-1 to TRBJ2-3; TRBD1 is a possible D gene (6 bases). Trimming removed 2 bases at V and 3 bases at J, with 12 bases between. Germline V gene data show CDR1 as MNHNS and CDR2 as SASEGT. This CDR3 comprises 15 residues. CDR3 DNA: TGTGCCAGCAGTGAATCTGCAGGGGCGACAGATACGCAGTATTTT. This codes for CASSESAGATDTQYF.

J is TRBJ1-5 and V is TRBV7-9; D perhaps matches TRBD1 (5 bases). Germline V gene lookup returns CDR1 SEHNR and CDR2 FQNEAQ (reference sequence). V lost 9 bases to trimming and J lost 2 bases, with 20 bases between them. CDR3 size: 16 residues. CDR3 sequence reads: CASSAWQGGGNQPQHF. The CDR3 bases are TGTGCCAGTTCGGCTTGGCAGGGTGGTGGCAATCAGCCCCAGCATTTT.

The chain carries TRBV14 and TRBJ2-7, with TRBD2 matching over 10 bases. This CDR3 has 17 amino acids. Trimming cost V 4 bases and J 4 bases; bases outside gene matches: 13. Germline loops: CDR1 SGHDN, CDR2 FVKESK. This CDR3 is CASSRLSPSGSRYEQYF. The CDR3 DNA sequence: TGTGCCAGCAGCCGACTCTCACCTAGCGGGAGTAGGTACGAGCAGTACTTC.

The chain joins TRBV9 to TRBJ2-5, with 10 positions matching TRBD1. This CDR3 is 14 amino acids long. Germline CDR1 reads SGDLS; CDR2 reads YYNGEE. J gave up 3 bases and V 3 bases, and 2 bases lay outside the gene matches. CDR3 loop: CASSATGGKETQYF. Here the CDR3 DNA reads TGTGCCAGCAGCGCGACAGGGGGCAAAGAGACCCAGTACTTC.

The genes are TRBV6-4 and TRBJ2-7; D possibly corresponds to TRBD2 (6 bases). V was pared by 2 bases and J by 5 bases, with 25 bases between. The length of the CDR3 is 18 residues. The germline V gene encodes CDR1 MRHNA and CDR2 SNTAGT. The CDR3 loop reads CASSDGTPIPRMLNEQYF. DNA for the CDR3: TGTGCCAGCAGTGACGGGACTCCAATCCCTCGGATGTTAAACGAGCAGTACTTC.

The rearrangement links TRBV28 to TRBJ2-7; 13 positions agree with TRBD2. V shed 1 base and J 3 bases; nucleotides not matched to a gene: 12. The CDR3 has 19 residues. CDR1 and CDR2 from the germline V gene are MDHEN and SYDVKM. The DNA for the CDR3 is TGTGCCAGCAGTTTATCCCGCCGGAGGACTAGCGGGAGCCTCTACGAGCAGTACTTC. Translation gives CASSLSRRRTSGSLYEQYF.

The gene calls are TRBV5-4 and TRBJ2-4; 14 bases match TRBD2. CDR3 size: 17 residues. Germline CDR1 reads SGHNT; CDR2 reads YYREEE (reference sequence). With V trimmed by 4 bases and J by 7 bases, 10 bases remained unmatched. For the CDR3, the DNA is TGTGCCAGCAGCGGGGGACTAGCGGGAGTTGGTGGGAACATTCAGTACTTC. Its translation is CASSGGLAGVGGNIQYF.

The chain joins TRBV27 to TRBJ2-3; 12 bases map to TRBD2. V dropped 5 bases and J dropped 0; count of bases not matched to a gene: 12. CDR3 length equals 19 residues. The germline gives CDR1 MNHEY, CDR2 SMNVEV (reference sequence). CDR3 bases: TGTGCCAGCAGTCGTAGGACTAGCGGGACGTCGGCTAGCACAGATACGCAGTATTTT. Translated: CASSRRTSGTSASTDTQYF.

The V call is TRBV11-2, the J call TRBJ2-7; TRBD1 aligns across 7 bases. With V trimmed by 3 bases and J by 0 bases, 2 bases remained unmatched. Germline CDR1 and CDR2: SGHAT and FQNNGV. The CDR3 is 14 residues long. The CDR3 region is CASSFGTASYEQYF. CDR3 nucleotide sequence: TGTGCCAGCAGCTTCGGGACAGCCTCCTACGAGCAGTACTTC.

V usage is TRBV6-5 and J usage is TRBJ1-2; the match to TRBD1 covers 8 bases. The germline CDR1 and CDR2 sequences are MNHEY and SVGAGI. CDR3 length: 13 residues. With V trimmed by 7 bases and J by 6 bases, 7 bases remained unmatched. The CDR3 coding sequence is TGTGCCAGCACAAGGACAGGGCCGGATGGCTACACCTTC. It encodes CASTRTGPDGYTF.

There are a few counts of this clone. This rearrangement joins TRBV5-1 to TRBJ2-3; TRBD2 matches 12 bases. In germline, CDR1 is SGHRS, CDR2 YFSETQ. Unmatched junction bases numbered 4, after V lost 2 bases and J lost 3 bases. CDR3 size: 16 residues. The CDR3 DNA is TGCGCCAGCAGCTTACGGACTAGCGGGACTACAGATACGCAGTATTTT. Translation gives CASSLRTSGTTDTQYF.

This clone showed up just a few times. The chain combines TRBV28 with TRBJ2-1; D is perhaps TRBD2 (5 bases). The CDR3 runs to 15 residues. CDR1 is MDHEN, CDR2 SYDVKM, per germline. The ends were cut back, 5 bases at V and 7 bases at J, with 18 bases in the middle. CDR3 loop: CASSRGEGRWNEQFF. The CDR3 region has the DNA TGTGCCAGCAGTCGCGGAGAAGGGAGATGGAATGAGCAGTTCTTC.

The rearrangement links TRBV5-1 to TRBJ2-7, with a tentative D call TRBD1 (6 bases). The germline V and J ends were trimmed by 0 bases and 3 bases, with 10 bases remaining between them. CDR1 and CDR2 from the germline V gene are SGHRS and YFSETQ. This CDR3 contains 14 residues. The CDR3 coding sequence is TGCGCCAGCAGCTTGGACAGGGAATTCTACGAGCAGTACTTC. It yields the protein CASSLDREFYEQYF.

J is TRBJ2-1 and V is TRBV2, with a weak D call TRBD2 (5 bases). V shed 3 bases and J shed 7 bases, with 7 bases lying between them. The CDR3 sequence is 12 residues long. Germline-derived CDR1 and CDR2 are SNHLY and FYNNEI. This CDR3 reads CASSDGGNEQFF. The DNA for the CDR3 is TGTGCCAGCAGTGATGGAGGAAATGAGCAGTTCTTC.

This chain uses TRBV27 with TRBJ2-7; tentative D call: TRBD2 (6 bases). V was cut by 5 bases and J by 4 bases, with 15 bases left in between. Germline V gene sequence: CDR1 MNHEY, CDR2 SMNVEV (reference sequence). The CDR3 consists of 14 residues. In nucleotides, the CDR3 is TGTGCCAGCAGTCCGGGACTTGAGTCTTACGAGCAGTACTTC. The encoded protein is CASSPGLESYEQYF.

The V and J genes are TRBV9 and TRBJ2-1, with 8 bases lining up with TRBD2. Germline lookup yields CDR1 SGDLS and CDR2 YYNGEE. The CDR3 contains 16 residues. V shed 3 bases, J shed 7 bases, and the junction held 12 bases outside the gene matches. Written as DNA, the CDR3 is TGTGCCAGCAGCGAGGGGGGGGTAGCGGGGTGGAATGAGCAGTTCTTC. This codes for CASSEGGVAGWNEQFF.